The 6 T cell receptor beta chains below come from one sample, sequenced in a study of blood T cell repertoires in COVID-19. The table came from immunoSEQ multiplex PCR; TCRdb's copy has only in-frame clones and leaves some out. Of around 330,000 clones in the sample, approximately 90% were seen once. Sequenced: PBMCs or T cells enriched from blood (not recorded which). All receptors derive from a young woman who had recovered from COVID-19.

The gene calls are TRBV11-2 and TRBJ2-1; D unclear. V lost 8 bases and J 0 bases, leaving 11 bases between the germline ends. Germline values: CDR1 SGHAT, CDR2 FQNNGV. CDR3 length equals 14 residues. CDR3 sequence reads: CASSRGSSYNEQFF. The CDR3 nucleotides are TGTGCCAGCTCCCGCGGTAGCTCCTACAATGAGCAGTTCTTC.

The chain is built from TRBV30 and TRBJ1-2; TRBD1 matches 9 bases. The CDR3 contains 14 residues. Trimming removed 4 bases from V and 6 bases from J; junction bases left unmatched: 9. Germline V gives CDR1 GTSNPN, CDR2 SVGIG (reference sequence). The CDR3 DNA reads TGTGCCTGGAATCGAATGGACAGGGGAGATGGCTACACCTTC. Encoded protein: CAWNRMDRGDGYTF.

The CDR3 reads CASSLGTGGFGNTIYF. The CDR3 nucleotides are TGCGCCAGCAGCTTGGGGACAGGGGGTTTTGGAAACACCATATATTTT. V and J are TRBV5-1 and TRBJ1-3; TRBD1 matches 10 bases. V lost 0 bases and J lost 3; bases outside the gene matches: 3. This CDR3 region has 16 residues. Germline V gene sequence: CDR1 SGHRS, CDR2 YFSETQ.

This chain connects TRBV9 to TRBJ1-1; no firm D call. From germline, CDR1 is SGDLS and CDR2 YYNGEE. V was pared by 2 bases and J by 0 bases, with 11 bases between. CDR3 size: 15 residues. The CDR3 region has the DNA TGTGCCAGCAGCGTCAATTGGGCGATGAACACTGAAGCTTTCTTT. It specifies CASSVNWAMNTEAFF.

The V gene is TRBV6-5, the J gene TRBJ2-1, with 13 bases lining up with TRBD2. V gave up 10 bases and J gave up 4 bases; unmatched junction bases: 4. Germline loops: CDR1 MNHEY, CDR2 SVGAGI. The CDR3 runs 14 residues. This CDR3 is CATRTSGGYNEQFF. The CDR3 bases are TGTGCCACCCGGACTAGCGGGGGTTACAATGAGCAGTTCTTC.

The genes are TRBV4-1 and TRBJ2-7; D remains ambiguous. The V gene's germline CDR1 is MGHRA and CDR2 YSYEKL. Trimming shortened V by 0 bases and J by 1 base, and 13 bases separated the two germline ends. This CDR3 has 16 residues. CDR3 in amino acids: CASSQETSITSYEQYF. CDR3 sequence (DNA): TGCGCCAGCAGCCAAGAGACAAGCATAACATCCTACGAGCAGTACTTC.